What follows are 25 T cell receptor beta chains derived from one specimen sequenced in a study of cytomegalovirus exposure and HLA in healthy donors. The PCR was carried out with 60 Vbeta primers and 13 Jbeta primers. Measured with immunoSEQ multiplex PCR; TCRdb has only the in-frame clones, and not every one. There are about 130,000 clones in the sample; around 73% occur only once, and less than 3.5% lies in the top ten. Material for sequencing was PBMCs. Receptors originate from a human donor in good health.

This sequence joins TRBV6-5 and TRBJ1-2; 7 nucleotides match TRBD1. The V gene end was trimmed by 6 bases and the J gene end by 8 bases; junction bases not matched to a gene: 9. The CDR3 totals 13 residues. Per the germline V gene, CDR1 is MNHEY and CDR2 is SVGAGI. The DNA for the CDR3 is TGTGCCAGCAGCTCATTAGGGGGCGGCGGCTACACCTTC. Protein sequence: CASSSLGGGGYTF.

This chain joins TRBV5-4 and TRBJ2-3; 9 bases are a match to TRBD1. V trimming: 0 bases; J trimming: 3 bases; junction bases outside the gene matches: 14. The germline V gene has CDR1 SGHNT and CDR2 YYREEE (reference sequence). CDR3 length: 19 residues. For the CDR3, the DNA is TGTGCCAGCAGCTTGGGGGGACAGGGAGCGCTATCTAAGACAGATACGCAGTATTTT. Protein sequence: CASSLGGQGALSKTDTQYF.

This clone was observed once. V is TRBV5-4 and J is TRBJ2-5; TRBD2 agrees at 8 bases. Trimming removed 0 bases from V and 1 base from J; junction bases left unmatched: 5. CDR3 length: 16 residues. Germline CDR1 and CDR2: SGHNT and YYREEE (reference sequence). The CDR3 sequence: CASSLAGGQFQETQYF. The CDR3 DNA is TGTGCCAGCAGCTTGGCGGGAGGGCAGTTCCAAGAGACCCAGTACTTC.

This chain joins TRBV2 and TRBJ2-5, with 7 bases aligning to TRBD1. The J call is in doubt because the DNA end fits TRBJ2-7 better. Germline V gene sequence: CDR1 SNHLY, CDR2 FYNNEI. CDR3 length equals 13 residues. The CDR3 reads CAGARDSVYEQYF. The CDR3 DNA reads TGTGCCGGCGCCAGGGACAGCGTCTACGAGCAGTACTTC.

This chain connects TRBV9 to TRBJ2-1; possibly TRBD2 for D (7 bases). CDR3 length equals 15 residues. CDR1 is SGDLS, CDR2 YYNGEE, per germline. Trimming shortened V by 0 bases and J by 3 bases, and 10 bases separated the two germline ends. The CDR3 DNA reads as TGTGCCAGCAGCGTAGAGGGGGGGGACTACAATGAGCAGTTCTTC. It is translated as CASSVEGGDYNEQFF.

The V call is TRBV27, the J call TRBJ1-2; D may be TRBD1 (6 bases). Germline V gene lookup returns CDR1 MNHEY and CDR2 SMNVEV (reference sequence). The germline V and J ends were trimmed by 7 bases and 4 bases, with 22 bases remaining between them. There are 16 residues in the CDR3. The CDR3 bases are TGTGCCAGCACCCCAGGGGTGGGACCCCCCCTCTATGGCTACACCTTC. Encoded protein: CASTPGVGPPLYGYTF.

V is TRBV28 and J is TRBJ2-7, with D perhaps TRBD1 (5 bases). Trimming removed 7 bases at V and 2 bases at J, with 15 bases between. Germline CDR1 reads MDHEN; CDR2 reads SYDVKM. The CDR3 runs 14 residues. CDR3 amino acids: CASNFPGSPYEQYF. The CDR3 nucleotides read TGTGCCAGCAACTTTCCAGGGTCCCCCTACGAGCAGTACTTC.

As to this clone: Other nucleotide sequences in the sample specify the same CDR3. V gene TRBV5-1 combines with J gene TRBJ2-3, with TRBD1 identical over 8 bases. The CDR3 contains 14 residues. Trimming cost V 0 bases and J 5 bases; bases outside gene matches: 2. Germline assignment: CDR1 SGHRS and CDR2 YFSETQ. The CDR3 loop is CASSLADRGDTQYF. DNA of the CDR3: TGCGCCAGCAGCTTGGCCGACAGGGGAGATACGCAGTATTTT.

The J gene is TRBJ1-2, the V gene TRBV4-1; the D gene is possibly TRBD1 (5 bases). The CDR3 has 15 residues. Looked up from germline, CDR1 is MGHRA and CDR2 is YSYEKL. Trimming shortened V by 0 bases and J by 1 base, and 9 bases separated the two germline ends. Here the CDR3 reads CASSQETALNYGYTF. The DNA for the CDR3 is TGCGCCAGCAGCCAAGAGACAGCTCTTAACTATGGCTACACCTTC.

This clone was counted once. One junction end does not reproduce the germline sequence, and a read error may be involved. The chain couples TRBV7-7 to TRBJ2-5; D might be TRBD2 (6 bases). CDR1 SSHAT and CDR2 FNYEAQ come from the germline V gene (reference sequence). This CDR3 is built from 13 residues. The CDR3 nucleotides are TGTGCTAGCAGCCACCCGGGAGTGGAGACCCAGTACTTC. This codes for CASSHPGVETQYF.

The rearrangement links TRBV28 to TRBJ1-2; 9 nucleotides align to TRBD1. J gave up 8 bases and V 2 bases, and 9 bases lay outside the gene matches. The CDR3 is made up of 15 amino acids. Germline values: CDR1 MDHEN, CDR2 SYDVKM. The CDR3 protein is CASSLPTGTGRGYTF. The CDR3 DNA follows: TGTGCCAGCAGTTTACCTACTGGGACAGGGCGCGGCTACACCTTC.

This clone was counted once. This chain joins TRBV28 and TRBJ2-3; TRBD2 agrees at 12 bases. With V trimmed by 5 bases and J by 0 bases, 9 bases remained unmatched. CDR1 is MDHEN, CDR2 SYDVKM, per germline. This CDR3 spans 18 amino acids. The CDR3 nucleotides are TGTGCCAGCAGTCCGCATACCGGGACTAGCGGGAGCACAGATACGCAGTATTTT. This codes for CASSPHTGTSGSTDTQYF.

This chain connects TRBV9 to TRBJ2-2; a weak D match, TRBD2 (6 bases). The V gene lost 3 bases and the J gene lost 6 bases, with 15 bases spanning the gap. Looked up from germline, CDR1 is SGDLS and CDR2 is YYNGEE. The CDR3 is made up of 15 amino acids. CDR3 protein: CASSGGGIGAGELFF. DNA of the CDR3: TGTGCCAGCAGCGGTGGGGGGATCGGGGCCGGGGAGCTGTTTTTT.

The rearrangement links TRBV25-1 to TRBJ2-7; D might be TRBD1 (6 bases). Germline V CDR1 and CDR2: MGHDK, SYGVNS. V dropped 3 bases and J dropped 4 bases, with 22 bases sitting between them. CDR3 length: 17 amino acids. In nucleotides, the CDR3 is TGTGCCAGCAGTGACCTCACAGGGCCGGTAACGACGTACGAGCAGTACTTC. Translated, it gives CASSDLTGPVTTYEQYF.

The chain recombines TRBV27 with TRBJ2-7; 7 positions match TRBD1. From germline, CDR1 is MNHEY and CDR2 SMNVEV (reference sequence). The V and J ends lost 5 bases and 0 bases, in that order; junction bases with no gene match: 13. This CDR3 comprises 17 residues. In DNA form, the CDR3 reads TGTGCCAGCAGTATACTCTCCTCAGGGGGTTCCTCCTACGAGCAGTACTTC. This sequence encodes CASSILSSGGSSYEQYF.

With regard to this clone: Germline is not matched at one junction end, which may reflect a read error. The V and J genes are TRBV7-9 and TRBJ1-5; a possible D gene is TRBD1 (6 bases). The CDR3 is 15 amino acids. CDR1 SEHNR and CDR2 FQNEAQ come from the germline V gene (reference sequence). The CDR3 sequence is CSSSAGRGANQPQHF. CDR3 DNA sequence: TGTTCCAGCAGCGCCGGGAGGGGGGCAAATCAGCCCCAGCATTTT. Using reference TRBV7-9 and TRBJ1-5 for the parts outside the CDR3, the full variable domain is DTGVSQNPRHKITKRGQNVTFRCDPISEHNRLYWYRQTLGQGPEFLTYFQNEAQLEKSRLLSDRFSAERPKGSFSTLEIQRTEQGDSAMYLCSSSAGRGANQPQHFGDGTRLSIL.

The chain recombines TRBV7-2 with TRBJ1-1; weak D call: TRBD1 (5 bases). Germline lookup yields CDR1 SGHTA and CDR2 FQGNSA. V was shortened by 7 bases and J by 4 bases, with 16 bases between the two germline ends. This CDR3 contains 14 residues. The CDR3 DNA follows: TGTGCCAGCACCACCGTCCGGGGGGGCACTGAAGCTTTCTTT. Protein: CASTTVRGGTEAFF.

The V gene is TRBV7-2, the J gene TRBJ2-7; 8 nucleotides align to TRBD1. The trim removed 2 bases at V and 2 bases at J, leaving 2 bases unmatched. The CDR3 covers 14 residues. The germline V gene has CDR1 SGHTA and CDR2 FQGNSA. The CDR3 reads CASSLNRGTYEQYF. CDR3 nucleotide sequence: TGTGCCAGCAGCTTAAACAGGGGGACCTACGAGCAGTACTTC. The full variable domain, with the rest looked up from reference TRBV7-2 and TRBJ2-7, is GAGVSQSPSNKVTEKGKDVELRCDPISGHTALYWYRQSLGQGLEFLIYFQGNSAPDKSGLPSDRFSAERTGGSVSTLTIQRTQQEDSAVYLCASSLNRGTYEQYFGPGTRLTVT.

The chain combines TRBV27 with TRBJ1-2; a weak D match, TRBD1 (5 bases). V lost 2 bases to trimming and J lost 0 bases, with 13 bases between them. Germline CDR1 is MNHEY and CDR2 is SMNVEV (reference sequence). This CDR3 is 16 amino acids long. The CDR3: CASSLKGGATNYGYTF. Here the CDR3 DNA reads TGTGCCAGCAGTTTAAAAGGAGGGGCTACTAACTATGGCTACACCTTC.

The gene calls are TRBV30 and TRBJ2-2; D is uncertain. Germline values: CDR1 GTSNPN, CDR2 SVGIG (reference sequence). Between the trimmed V and J ends, which lost 3 bases and 8 bases, there was a span of 7 bases. There are 11 residues in the CDR3. CDR3 nucleotides: TGTGCCTGGAGCAAAGCGGGGGAGCTGTTTTTT. Its protein is CAWSKAGELFF. Full variable domain (missing parts from reference TRBV30 and TRBJ2-2): SQTIHQWPATLVQPVGSPLSLECTVEGTSNPNLYWYRQAAGRGLQLLFYSVGIGQISSEVPQNLSASRPQDRQFILSSKKLLLSDSGFYLCAWSKAGELFFGEGSRLTVL.

The rearrangement uses TRBV7-9 and TRBJ2-1; TRBD2 matches 8 bases. Germline V CDR1 and CDR2: SEHNR, FQNEAQ (reference sequence). The CDR3 contains 15 residues. Trimming cost V 1 base and J 5 bases; bases outside gene matches: 4. CDR3 protein: CASSLEAGVNNEQFF. Here the CDR3 DNA reads TGTGCCAGCAGCTTAGAAGCGGGGGTGAACAATGAGCAGTTCTTC.

This rearrangement joins TRBV5-1 to TRBJ2-2; D uncertain. CDR1 and CDR2 from the germline V gene are SGHRS and YFSETQ. Trimming cost V 0 bases and J 1 base, with 4 bases left between them. The CDR3 consists of 14 residues. The CDR3 nucleotides read TGCGCCAGCAGCTTGGCGGGGAACACCGGGGAGCTGTTTTTT. This encodes CASSLAGNTGELFF.

This chain connects TRBV7-2 to TRBJ2-5; tentative D call: TRBD1 (5 bases). The CDR3 spans 15 residues. The germline CDR1 and CDR2 sequences are SGHTA and FQGNSA. V was pared by 2 bases and J by 5 bases, with 15 bases between. The CDR3 nucleotides read TGTGCCAGCAGCTTACGCGACAGCCTGGGGGAGACCCAGTACTTC. Its translation: CASSLRDSLGETQYF.

This sequence joins TRBV19 and TRBJ1-2, with 7 bases matching TRBD1. CDR1 is LNHDA, CDR2 SQIVND, per germline (reference sequence). This CDR3 has 15 amino acids. V shed 4 bases and J 0 bases; nucleotides not matched to a gene: 5. CDR3 DNA: TGTGCCAGTAGTAAGGGGACAGCTACTAACTATGGCTACACCTTC. Its protein is CASSKGTATNYGYTF.

This rearrangement joins TRBV15 to TRBJ2-7, with D possibly TRBD2 on 5 matching bases. V was shortened by 1 base and J by 0 bases, with 7 bases between the two germline ends. CDR3 length: 14 residues. CDR1 and CDR2 (germline): LNHNV, YYDKDF (reference sequence). The CDR3 DNA follows: TGTGCCACCAGCAGAGGGGGAGCCTCCTACGAGCAGTACTTC. Its translation is CATSRGGASYEQYF.